This T cell receptor (beta chain) was profiled in a study of blood T cells in healthy people across ages. Looking at the study overall: About one barcoded beta molecule per two T cells came from capture by template switching. The study, taken as a whole, reports: Naive T cell percentage showed a strong correlation with the diversity of TCR beta.

The CDR3 contains 14 residues. Trimming shortened V by 0 bases and J by 0 bases, and 6 bases separated the two germline ends. CDR1 and CDR2 from the germline V gene are MNHEY and SMNVEV (reference sequence). This clonotype was found a few times. The target antigen is unknown. Primed by a sample-barcoded 5' primer and a J-beta primer mix, a second PCR proceeded for 7 to 11 cycles. Template switching added a 12-random-nucleotide identifier to every cDNA molecule. TCRdb analysed the 5' RACE reads with MiXCR anew, one entry per CDR3 protein. The sample records approximately 800,000 distinct CDR3 sequences, about 56% being singletons.

The J gene is TRBJ2-7, the V gene TRBV27; D ambiguous. The clonotype was recovered from a man aged 40-49 years in good health. Sequenced material: blood. In nucleotides, the CDR3 is TGTGCCAGCAGTTTATCGACATCCTCCTACGAGCAGTACTTC. Protein sequence: CASSLSTSSYEQYF.